This T cell receptor (beta chain) was identified in a study of blood T cell repertoires in COVID-19. Study in general: Researchers got acute and convalescent COVID-19 samples from the United States, Italy and Spain. T cells, B-cell-depleted T cells, or PBMCs supplied cDNA or gDNA.

Original processing notes: Amplification with reference gene primers provided the estimates of nucleated cell counts. Some clones are missing from TCRdb's copy, which holds only in-frame ones; the method was immunoSEQ multiplex PCR. V, J and clone size are taken as reported in that table, and D and trimming were inferred from the DNA itself. Among some 74,000 clones listed, around 87% were seen once. The sample holds one count of this clone. Per the germline V gene, CDR1 is SGHRS and CDR2 is YFSETQ. The CDR3 covers 14 residues. Germline trimming cut 3 bases from V and 6 bases from J; bases unmatched to any gene: 1.

The origin of this receptor is a man aged 50 to 59 with active COVID-19. Material: peripheral blood. V and J are TRBV5-1 and TRBJ1-6, with TRBD1 identical over 9 bases. The CDR3 DNA is TGCGCCAGCAGCTGGGGACAGGGTAATTCACCCCTCCACTTT. Translation gives CASSWGQGNSPLHF.